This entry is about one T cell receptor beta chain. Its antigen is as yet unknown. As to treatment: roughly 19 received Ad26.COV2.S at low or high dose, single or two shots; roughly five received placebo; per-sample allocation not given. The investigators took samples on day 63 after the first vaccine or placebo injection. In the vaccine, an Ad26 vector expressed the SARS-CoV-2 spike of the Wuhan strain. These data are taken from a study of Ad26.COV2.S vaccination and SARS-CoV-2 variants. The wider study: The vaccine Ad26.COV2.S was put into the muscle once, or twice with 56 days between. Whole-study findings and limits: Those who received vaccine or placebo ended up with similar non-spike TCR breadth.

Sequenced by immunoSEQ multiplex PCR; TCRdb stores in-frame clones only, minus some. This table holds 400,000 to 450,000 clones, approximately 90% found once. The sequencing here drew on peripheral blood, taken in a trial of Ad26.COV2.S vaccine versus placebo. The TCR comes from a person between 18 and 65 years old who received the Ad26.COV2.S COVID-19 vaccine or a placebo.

CDR3 DNA: TGTGCCAGCATGAGGGGGACTAGCGGGAGGATTTACAATGAGCAGTTCTTC. Translated: CASMRGTSGRIYNEQFF. The V call is TRBV2, the J call TRBJ2-1, with 15 bases lining up with TRBD2. With V trimmed by 7 bases and J by 4 bases, 8 bases remained unmatched. The length of the CDR3 is 17 residues. The V gene's germline CDR1 is SNHLY and CDR2 FYNNEI.